These 5 T cell receptor beta chains came from one sample sequenced in a study of T cell responses to AZD1222 COVID-19 vaccine. Profiling relied on immunoSEQ multiplex PCR, and the TCRdb table lists in-frame clones only, not all of them. Of 100,000 to 150,000 clones in the sample, roughly nine tenths were seen once. Here the sequenced sample was peripheral blood, taken on day 0 of AZD1222 vaccination. The receptors were gathered from an adult in good health.

CDR3 amino acids: CASSARGSSKDQSSHYGYTF. DNA of the CDR3: TGTGCCAGTAGTGCCCGTGGCAGCTCGAAGGATCAGTCCTCTCACTATGGCTACACCTTC. This chain links TRBV19 with TRBJ1-2, with D unresolved. The CDR3 loop spans 20 amino acids. Germline assignment: CDR1 LNHDA and CDR2 SQIVND (reference sequence). V lost 5 bases and J 3 bases, leaving 31 bases between the germline ends.

This clone was observed a few times. The chain couples TRBV4-3 to TRBJ2-2; D may be TRBD1 or TRBD2 (5 bases each). The CDR3 runs 14 residues. V lost 3 bases and J 6 bases, leaving 11 bases between the germline ends. CDR1 is LGHNA, CDR2 YSLEER, per germline. CDR3 DNA: TGCGCCAGCAGCCACTCACGGGGCGCCGGGGAGCTGTTTTTT. Amino acid sequence: CASSHSRGAGELFF.

The gene calls are TRBV5-4 and TRBJ2-3, with D possibly called TRBD1 or TRBD2 (5 bases each). The germline gives CDR1 SGHNT, CDR2 YYREEE (reference sequence). The CDR3 contains 16 residues. The V gene lost 0 bases and the J gene lost 1 base, with 12 bases spanning the gap. The CDR3 sequence is CASSLGAGTRTDTQYF. As DNA, the CDR3 is TGTGCCAGCAGCTTGGGGGCCGGGACCCGCACAGATACGCAGTATTTT.

This chain joins TRBV7-6 and TRBJ2-1; 11 nucleotides agree with TRBD2. The germline V gene encodes CDR1 SGHVS and CDR2 FNYEAQ. V lost 5 bases, J lost 3 bases, and 6 bases stayed unmatched. The CDR3 is made up of 16 amino acids. Here the CDR3 reads CASSLGLAGVYNEQFF. The CDR3 bases are TGTGCCAGCAGCCTTGGACTAGCGGGTGTCTACAATGAGCAGTTCTTC.

The chain employs TRBV6-2 or TRBV6-3 and TRBJ2-3; TRBD2 agrees at 9 bases. V lost 5 bases and J lost 2; bases outside the gene matches: 8. Germline CDR1 MNHEY, CDR2 SVGEGT. This CDR3 has 16 residues. The CDR3 spells CASSDRLAGSTDTQYF. As DNA, the CDR3 is TGTGCCAGCAGTGATCGGCTAGCGGGATCCACAGATACGCAGTATTTT.